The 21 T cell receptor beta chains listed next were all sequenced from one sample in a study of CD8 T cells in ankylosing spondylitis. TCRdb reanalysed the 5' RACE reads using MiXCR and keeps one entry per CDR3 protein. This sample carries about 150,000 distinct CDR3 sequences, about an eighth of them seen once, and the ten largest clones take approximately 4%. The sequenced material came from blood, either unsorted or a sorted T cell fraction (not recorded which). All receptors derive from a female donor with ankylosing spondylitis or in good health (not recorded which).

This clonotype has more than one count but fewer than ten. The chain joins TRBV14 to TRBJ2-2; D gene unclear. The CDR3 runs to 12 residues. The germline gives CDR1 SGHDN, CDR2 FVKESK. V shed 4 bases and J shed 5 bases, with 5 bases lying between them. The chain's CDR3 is CASSRPTGELFF. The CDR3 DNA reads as TGTGCCAGCAGCCGTCCGACCGGGGAGCTGTTTTTT.

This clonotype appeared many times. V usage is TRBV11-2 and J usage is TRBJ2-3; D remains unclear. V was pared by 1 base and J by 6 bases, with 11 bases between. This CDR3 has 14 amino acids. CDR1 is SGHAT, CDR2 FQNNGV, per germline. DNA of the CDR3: TGTGCCAGCAGCTTAGTTCAGGCGTACGATACGCAGTATTTT. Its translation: CASSLVQAYDTQYF.

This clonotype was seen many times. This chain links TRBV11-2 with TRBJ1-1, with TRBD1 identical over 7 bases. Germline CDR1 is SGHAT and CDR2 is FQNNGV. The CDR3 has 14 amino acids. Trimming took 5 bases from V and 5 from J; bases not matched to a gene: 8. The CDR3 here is CASSPRQGWTEAFF. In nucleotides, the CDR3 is TGTGCCAGCAGCCCCCGACAGGGCTGGACTGAAGCTTTCTTT.

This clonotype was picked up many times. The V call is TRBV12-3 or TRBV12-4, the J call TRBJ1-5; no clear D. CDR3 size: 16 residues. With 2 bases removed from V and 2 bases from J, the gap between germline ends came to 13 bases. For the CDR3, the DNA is TGTGCCAGCAGTTTAATTGGCTCGGGTCGCAATCAGCCCCAGCATTTT. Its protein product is CASSLIGSGRNQPQHF.

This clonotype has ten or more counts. This CDR3 reads CASSFGTGTYEQYF. Written as DNA, the CDR3 is TGTGCCAGCAGCTTTGGGACAGGGACCTACGAGCAGTACTTC. The chain links TRBV11-2 to TRBJ2-7; 9 nucleotides line up with TRBD1. Trimming cost V 3 bases and J 2 bases; bases outside gene matches: 2. CDR1 is SGHAT, CDR2 FQNNGV, per germline. This CDR3 comprises 14 residues.

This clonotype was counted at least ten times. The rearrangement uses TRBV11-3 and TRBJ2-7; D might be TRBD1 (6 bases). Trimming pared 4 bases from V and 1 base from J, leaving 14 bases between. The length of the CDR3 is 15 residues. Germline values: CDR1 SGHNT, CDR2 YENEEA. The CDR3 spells CASSSLGGASYEQYF. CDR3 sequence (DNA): TGTGCCAGCAGCTCCCTAGGGGGTGCGTCCTACGAGCAGTACTTC. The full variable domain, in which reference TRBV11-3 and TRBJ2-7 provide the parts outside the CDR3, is EAGVVQSPRYKIIEKKQPVAFWCNPISGHNTLYWYLQNLGQGPELLIRYENEEAVDDSQLPKDRFSAERLKGVDSTLKIQPAELGDSAVYLCASSSLGGASYEQYFGPGTRLTVT.

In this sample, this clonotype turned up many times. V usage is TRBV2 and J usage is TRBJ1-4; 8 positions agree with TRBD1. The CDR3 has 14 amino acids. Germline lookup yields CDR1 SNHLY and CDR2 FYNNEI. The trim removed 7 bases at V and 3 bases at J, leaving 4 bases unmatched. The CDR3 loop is CASIPDRANEKLFF. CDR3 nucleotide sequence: TGTGCCAGCATCCCGGACAGGGCTAATGAAAAACTGTTTTTT.

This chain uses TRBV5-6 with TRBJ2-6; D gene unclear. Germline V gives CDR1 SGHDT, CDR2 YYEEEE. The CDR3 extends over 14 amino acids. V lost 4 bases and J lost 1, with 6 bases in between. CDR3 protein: CASSNNSGANVLTF. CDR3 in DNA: TGTGCCAGCAGCAACAATTCTGGGGCCAACGTCCTGACTTTC.

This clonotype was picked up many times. As DNA, the CDR3 is TGTGCCAGCAGTTCCGGGAAGAGCACAGATACGCAGTATTTT. This sequence encodes CASSSGKSTDTQYF. The gene calls are TRBV5-5 and TRBJ2-3; tentative D call: TRBD2 (5 bases). CDR1 is SGHKS and CDR2 is YYEKEE in the germline V gene (reference sequence). The CDR3 is made up of 14 amino acids. V was trimmed by 5 bases and J by 0 bases, leaving 10 bases between them.

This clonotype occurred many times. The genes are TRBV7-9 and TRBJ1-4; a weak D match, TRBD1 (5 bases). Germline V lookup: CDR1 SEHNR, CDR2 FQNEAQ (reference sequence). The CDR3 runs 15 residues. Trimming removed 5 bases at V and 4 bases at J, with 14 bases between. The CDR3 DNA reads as TGTGCCAGCAGCCCCGGGGGGAGGATTAATGAAAAACTGTTTTTT. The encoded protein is CASSPGGRINEKLFF.

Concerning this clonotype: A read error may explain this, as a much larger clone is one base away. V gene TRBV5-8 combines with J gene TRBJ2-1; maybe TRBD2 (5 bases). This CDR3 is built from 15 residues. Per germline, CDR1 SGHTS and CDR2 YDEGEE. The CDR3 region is CASSPLGSSYNGQFF. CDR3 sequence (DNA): TGTGCCAGCAGCCCTTTAGGGAGCTCCTACAATGGGCAGTTCTTC. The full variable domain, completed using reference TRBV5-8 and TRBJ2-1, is EAGVTQSPTHLIKTRGQQATLRCSPISGHTSVYWYQQALGLGLQFLLWYDEGEERNRGNFPPRFSGRQFPNYSSELNVNALELEDSALYLCASSPLGSSYNGQFFGPGTRLTVL.

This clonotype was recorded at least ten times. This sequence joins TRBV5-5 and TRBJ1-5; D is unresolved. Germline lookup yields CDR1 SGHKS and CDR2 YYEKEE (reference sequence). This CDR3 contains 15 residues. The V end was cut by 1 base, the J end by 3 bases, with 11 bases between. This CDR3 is CASSLSWHPNQPQHF. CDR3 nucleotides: TGTGCCAGCAGCTTGAGCTGGCACCCCAATCAGCCCCAGCATTTT. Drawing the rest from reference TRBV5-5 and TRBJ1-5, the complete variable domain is DAGVTQSPTHLIKTRGQQVTLRCSPISGHKSVSWYQQVLGQGPQFIFQYYEKEERGRGNFPDRFSARQFPNYSSELNVNALLLGDSALYLCASSLSWHPNQPQHFGDGTRLSIL.

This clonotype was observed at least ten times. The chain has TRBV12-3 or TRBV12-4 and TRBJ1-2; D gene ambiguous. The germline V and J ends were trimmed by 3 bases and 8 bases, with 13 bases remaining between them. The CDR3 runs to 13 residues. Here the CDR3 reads CASSFPELRGYTF. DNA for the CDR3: TGTGCCAGCAGTTTCCCCGAACTGAGGGGCTACACCTTC.

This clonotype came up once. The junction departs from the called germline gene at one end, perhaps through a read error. CDR3 loop: CATIRVAFCTEAFF. DNA of the CDR3: TGTGCCACCATCAGAGTAGCCTTCTGTACTGAAGCTTTCTTT. The genes are TRBV15 and TRBJ1-1; D gene unclear. The germline V gene encodes CDR1 LNHNV and CDR2 YYDKDF (reference sequence). The CDR3 contains 14 residues.

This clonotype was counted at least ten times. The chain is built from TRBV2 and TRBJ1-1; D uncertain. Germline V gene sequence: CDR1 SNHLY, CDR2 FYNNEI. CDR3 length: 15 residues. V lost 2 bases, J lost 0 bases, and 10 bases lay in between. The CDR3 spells CASSERSAMNTEAFF. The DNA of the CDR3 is TGTGCCAGCAGTGAAAGGTCAGCCATGAACACTGAAGCTTTCTTT.

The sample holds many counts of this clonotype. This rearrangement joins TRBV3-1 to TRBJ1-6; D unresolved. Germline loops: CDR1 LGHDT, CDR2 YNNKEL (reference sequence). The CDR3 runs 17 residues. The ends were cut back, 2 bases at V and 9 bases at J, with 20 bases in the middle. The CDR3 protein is CASSQPMWRGNGSPLHF. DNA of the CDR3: TGTGCCAGCAGCCAACCCATGTGGAGAGGGAATGGTTCACCCCTCCACTTT.

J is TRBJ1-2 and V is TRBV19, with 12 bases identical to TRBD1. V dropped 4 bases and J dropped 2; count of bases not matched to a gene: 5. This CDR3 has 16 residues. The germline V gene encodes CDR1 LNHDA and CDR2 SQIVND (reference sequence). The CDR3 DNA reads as TGTGCCAGTAGTAAGGGACAGGGGGCAGCGAACTATGGCTACACCTTC. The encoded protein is CASSKGQGAANYGYTF. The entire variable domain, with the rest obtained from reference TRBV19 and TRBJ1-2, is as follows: DGGITQSPKYLFRKEGQNVTLSCEQNLNHDAMYWYRQDPGQGLRLIYYSQIVNDFQKGDIAEGYSVSREKKESFPLTVTSAQKNPTAFYLCASSKGQGAANYGYTFGSGTRLTVV.

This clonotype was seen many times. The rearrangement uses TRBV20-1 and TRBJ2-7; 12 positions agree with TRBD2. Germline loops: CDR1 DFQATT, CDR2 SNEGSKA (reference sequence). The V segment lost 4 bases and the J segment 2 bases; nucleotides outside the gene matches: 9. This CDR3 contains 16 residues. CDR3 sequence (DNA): TGCAGTGCTACCATTCCGACTAGCGGGAGACCCTACGAGCAGTACTTC. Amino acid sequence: CSATIPTSGRPYEQYF.

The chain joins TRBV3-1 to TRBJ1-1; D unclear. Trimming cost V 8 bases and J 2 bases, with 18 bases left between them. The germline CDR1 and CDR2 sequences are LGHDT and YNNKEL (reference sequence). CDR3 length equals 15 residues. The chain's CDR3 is CASCPLSGLNTEAFF. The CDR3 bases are TGTGCCAGCTGCCCCCTCTCGGGCCTCAACACTGAAGCTTTCTTT.

As DNA, the CDR3 is TGCAGTGCTAGAGGACTAGCGGGAGTTAGATCCTACGAGCAGTACTTC. As protein: CSARGLAGVRSYEQYF. The rearrangement joins TRBV20-1 to TRBJ2-7; the match to TRBD2 covers 12 bases. Per the germline V gene, CDR1 is DFQATT and CDR2 is SNEGSKA (reference sequence). The CDR3 contains 16 residues. The V segment lost 1 base and the J segment 1 base; nucleotides outside the gene matches: 5.

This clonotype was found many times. In DNA, the CDR3 is TGTGCCAGCAGCCTCGGACAGGGCTGGACTATCGAGCAGTACTTC. This translates into CASSLGQGWTIEQYF. The chain joins TRBV28 to TRBJ2-7; 8 nucleotides agree with TRBD1. The CDR3 is made up of 15 amino acids. CDR1 is MDHEN, CDR2 SYDVKM, per germline. V dropped 6 bases and J dropped 6; count of bases not matched to a gene: 13.